This T cell receptor (beta chain) was documented in a study of a mutant IDH1 vaccine in newly diagnosed glioma. Specified time point: week 35, safety follow-up. The study gave 300 ug of mutant IDH1 20-mer peptide per vaccine dose, with topical imiquimod. As concerns this clone: Antigen: not known.

Profiling relied on immunoSEQ multiplex PCR, and the TCRdb table lists in-frame clones only, not all of them. The repertoire holds some 70,000 clones, with less than 90% as singletons. V shed 4 bases and J 11 bases; nucleotides not matched to a gene: 14. Germline lookup yields CDR1 LNHDA and CDR2 SQIVND (reference sequence). This CDR3 region has 15 residues. The rearrangement links TRBV19 to TRBJ1-5, with 7 bases identical to TRBD1. Sequenced material: PBMCs, taken from a glioma patient whose treatment included an IDH1 peptide vaccine. This sequence was found in a man between 18 and 35 years old with glioma. CDR3 DNA sequence: TGTGCCAGTAGTAGACAGGGATCCTCAACAAGGGCCCAGCATTTT. Its protein is CASSRQGSSTRAQHF.